This T cell receptor (beta chain) was found in a study of shared clonotypes between healthy human individuals (dated by TCRdb to 2020 to 2022). For the wider study: The cohort included a few men and two women between 18 and 49 years of age. Each donor's leukapheresis produced roughly between roughly 0.85 and 10 billion PBMCs. Libraries were prepared and TCR repertoires were sequenced by different laboratories using diverse techniques, in order to increase sequencing depth and limit assay-specific biases. For each donor, CD4 naive and CD4 memory were each given three plates, CD8 naive was given two plates, and CD8 memory was given one plate. Blood TCR repertoires of a handful of healthy adults were deeply sequenced to estimate repertoire size and the extent of clonotype sharing between individuals. On the study overall, not on this receptor specifically: Based on pairwise subsampling, the degree of clonotype sharing among donors was expected to be affected by sequencing depth. Sampling was restricted to blood, and TCR repertoires in tissue are likely to differ from TCR repertoires in blood. Larger estimated clonotype richness was generally found for naive subsets than for memory subsets. Even with the large sequencing depth, rarefaction of the sorted-subset datasets indicated that sequencing was incomplete. Sharing across several donors was observed for about 5% of naive CD4, 3.5% of naive CD8, 2.3% of memory CD4, and around 0.42% of memory CD8 clonotypes. Compared with non-shared clonotypes, clonotypes shared by all four sorted-subset donors had higher generation probabilities. Because the study included a small number of donors, the genetic and exposure-history diversity represented was limited.

With regard to this clone: Its antigen has not been determined. Base qualities are not provided; no much larger clone lies one nucleotide away.

TCR CDR3 regions were amplified from genomic DNA by multiplex PCR using the deep immunoSEQ assay. Genomic DNA extracted from each cell subset was distributed evenly over all wells of several immunoSEQ 96-well plates, and each plate served as one replicate. For sorted subsets, each replicate PCR was loaded with about 0.2 ug genomic DNA, equivalent to 25,000 to 30,000 T cell genomes. Purified libraries were quantified with a Qubit 3.0 fluorometer, sized on a Bioanalyzer 2100, and re-quantified with the KAPA Library Quantification kit. Every immunoSEQ 96-well plate was sequenced on a separate single-read 150-cycle Illumina NextSeq 550 flow cell. The paper's processing steps were these. Because only junctional sequences without quality scores were contained in the immunoSEQ output, filtering matching that applied to full-length reads could not be performed. Sequences were annotated with PyIR, a Python wrapper for IgBLAST v1.9, and V/J genes and CDR3 were assigned using IMGT germline references. Reads were filtered out if the reads had weak V/J assignments (E-value above 1e-6), no CDR3, stop codons, out-of-frame junctions, or ambiguous translated residues. V3J clonotypes were defined as sequences sharing an identical inferred V gene, J gene, and CDR3 amino acid sequence. Percentage overlap between repertoires was computed as shared unique clonotypes divided by the size of the smaller repertoire. RTK rarefaction, the Chao1 estimator, and Recon v2.1 estimates of unobserved clonotypes were used to assess repertoire richness. Generation probabilities were computed with OLGA for all TCRbeta clonotypes obtained by the gDNA method from several donors. Not all clones reach the TCRdb copy of this immuneACCESS table, which keeps in-frame sequences only. Checked studies attribute under half of the gap to unresolved V genes and leave the rest unexplained. V and J calls and clone size are copied from that table; D and trimming were computed from the DNA. Recorded for this sample are about 690,000 clones; about 90% of them occurred a single time. Together, the top ten hold roughly 36% of the sample.

The donors were healthy, HIV-negative adults with no recently reported acute infections or vaccinations. All donors were Caucasian adults living in Nashville, Tennessee, USA. CD8 memory samples combined magnetically selected CD45RO+ cells with CCR7-negative CD45RA+ effector memory (TemRA) cells. Blood was collected by leukapheresis, and PBMCs were isolated by Ficoll-Histopaque density gradient centrifugation and then cryopreserved in liquid nitrogen vapor phase. Analytical flow cytometry was used to check the purity and quantity of every magnetically sorted T cell population. From each sorted fraction, genomic DNA was isolated and quantified by UV absorbance on a Nanodrop 2000c. Trimming removed 4 bases from V and 2 bases from J, leaving 13 bases between the germline ends. From a lookup of the germline V gene (reference sequence), CDR1 and CDR2 are SGHNT and YYREEE. Including the terminal cysteine and phenylalanine, the CDR3 comprises 14 residues. The only DNA kept is the CDR3, 42 bases in frame from the first base.

The V and J genes are TRBV5-4 and TRBJ2-7, and perhaps TRBD2 as D gene, on 5 matching bases. Specimen: memory CD8+ T cells from PBMCs. Per the publication, the cell subset or site label means: CD45RO+ cells pooled with CCR7-negative TemRA cells. This sequence originates from a man between 18 and 29 years old in good health. Some clones in this sample may be carry-over from other donors' samples. The encoded CDR3 is CASSPQSGAYEQYF. The sequenced DNA: TGTGCCAGCAGCCCGCAGAGCGGTGCCTACGAGCAGTACTTC.